This entry concerns a single TCR beta chain. Its specificity is unknown. The junction departs from germline at one end; a sequencing error may be responsible. Researchers collected ten milliliters of peripheral blood from every single donor. This sample was included in a study of blood T cells in healthy people across ages. Germline lookup yields CDR1 KGHDR and CDR2 SFDVKD. This CDR3 contains 14 residues. Study outcomes and limitations: The study lacked donor CMV status, which possibly confounded expanded clonotype changes. Older individuals had lower TCR beta diversity per million T cells (the decline was roughly linear).

The second PCR ran roughly 6 to 11 cycles with a sample-barcoded 5' primer and J-beta primers. Each cDNA molecule received a tag from a template-switch adaptor that had 12 random nucleotides. TCRdb used MiXCR to reprocess the 5' RACE reads, holding one entry per CDR3 protein. The sample has roughly 1,800,000 distinct CDR3 sequences, 40% to 55% seen once. V gene TRBV24-1 combines with J gene TRBJ1-4; D is unresolved. The sequence came from a woman aged 40 to 49 in good health. Sequenced input: blood. CDR3 in DNA: TGTGCCACCAGGGATTCCAAGACGGTGGAAAAACTGTTTTTT. It specifies CATRDSKTVEKLFF.